The table lists the clone carrying this T cell receptor (beta chain) with a count of one. Its antigen is unidentified. Treatment described: approximately 18 received Ad26.COV2.S at low or high dose, single or two shots; roughly 5 received placebo; per-sample allocation not given. Following the first vaccine or placebo injection, samples were taken on day 63. The vaccine delivered Wuhan-strain SARS-CoV-2 spike through an Ad26 vector. These data come from a study of Ad26.COV2.S vaccination and SARS-CoV-2 variants. About the research overall: The authors gave Ad26.COV2.S intramuscularly, either once or twice 56 days apart.

Repertoires were generated with immunoSEQ multiplex PCR, while TCRdb's copy carries only in-frame clones and drops some. The table includes hundreds of thousands of clones, around 89% detected once. The CDR3 totals 11 residues. V lost 5 bases and J 8 bases, leaving 12 bases between the germline ends. Looked up from germline, CDR1 is DFQATT and CDR2 is SNEGSKA (reference sequence). Findings and caveats of the study: Spike-specific TCR breadth in vaccine recipients exceeded that seen in placebo recipients. Reported post-vaccination CD8+ and CD4+ T cell responses to spike showed substantial breadth.

The genes are TRBV20-1 and TRBJ1-2; D call uncertain. Sequencing used peripheral blood, obtained in a trial of Ad26.COV2.S vaccine versus placebo. This TCR derives from a person aged 18 to 65 who received the Ad26.COV2.S COVID-19 vaccine or a placebo. The CDR3, as DNA: TGCAGTGCTGCAGCGGACTTGGGCTACACCTTC. This translates into CSAAADLGYTF.